This is a list of T cell receptor beta chains from one sample in a study of beta chain features in type 1 diabetes. This table comes from immunoSEQ multiplex PCR, and its TCRdb copy is limited to in-frame clones, with some not included. The repertoire includes 120,000 to 150,000 clones, about 13% of them detected once, and less than 1.5% sits in the top ten. The sequencing input was central memory CD4+ T cells from blood. The receptors come from a man between 18 and 35 years old with type 1 diabetes. Both conserved end residues are part of each CDR3. The order of the fields is D gene, clone size, J gene, V gene, CDR3 DNA, CDR3 protein. A D gene is named only where the DNA matches it firmly. Not all rows give a size; the values are once, few, many and, for expanded clones, a class.

D gene: NA; clone size: NA; J gene: TRBJ1-3; V gene: TRBV29-1; CDR3 DNA: TGCAGCGTGAGGCATGTCTCTGGAAACACCATATATTTT; CDR3 protein: CSVRHVSGNTIYF
D gene: TRBD2; clone size: NA; J gene: TRBJ2-3; V gene: TRBV2; CDR3 DNA: TGTGCCAGCAGTGGGCTAGCGGAGACAGATACGCAGTATTTT; CDR3 protein: CASSGLAETDTQYF
D gene: NA; clone size: NA; J gene: TRBJ1-4; V gene: TRBV30; CDR3 DNA: TGTGCCTGGAGTGTACACGCCGGGGAAAAACTGTTTTTT; CDR3 protein: CAWSVHAGEKLFF
D gene: NA; clone size: NA; J gene: TRBJ2-5; V gene: TRBV6-5; CDR3 DNA: TGTGCCAGCAGTTATACAGGAGCTGAGGGCGAGACCCAGTACTTC; CDR3 protein: CASSYTGAEGETQYF
D gene: NA; clone size: few; J gene: TRBJ1-4; V gene: TRBV30; CDR3 DNA: TGTGCCTGGAGTAGTCACCAGGGAGAAAAACTGTTTTTT; CDR3 protein: CAWSSHQGEKLFF
D gene: NA; clone size: NA; J gene: TRBJ2-7; V gene: TRBV27; CDR3 DNA: TGTGCCAGCAGTCCTCGGAACTCCTACGAGCAGTACTTC; CDR3 protein: CASSPRNSYEQYF
D gene: TRBD2; clone size: NA; J gene: TRBJ2-4; V gene: TRBV11-2; CDR3 DNA: TGTGCCAGCAGCTTAGATGCGGGAGGGGGAGACATTCAGTACTTC; CDR3 protein: CASSLDAGGGDIQYF
D gene: NA; clone size: many; J gene: TRBJ1-1; V gene: TRBV19; CDR3 DNA: TGTGCCAGTAACCGCCAACTCCAGATGAACACTGAAGCTTTCTTT; CDR3 protein: CASNRQLQMNTEAFF
D gene: TRBD1; clone size: few; J gene: TRBJ2-7; V gene: TRBV7-6; CDR3 DNA: TGTGCCAGCAGCTTAGGACAGGGGGGAGAGCAGTACTTC; CDR3 protein: CASSLGQGGEQYF
D gene: NA; clone size: few; J gene: TRBJ2-4; V gene: TRBV7-9; CDR3 DNA: TGTGCCAGCAGCTCCACCCACAAAGCCATTCAGTACTTC; CDR3 protein: CASSSTHKAIQYF
D gene: NA; clone size: NA; J gene: TRBJ2-5; V gene: TRBV7-8; CDR3 DNA: TGTGCCAGCAGCCAGCAGGGGACGAAAGAGACCCAGTACTTC; CDR3 protein: CASSQQGTKETQYF
D gene: NA; clone size: NA; J gene: TRBJ1-1; V gene: TRBV5-1; CDR3 DNA: TGCGCCAGCAGCTTCTCCAGGGCAGAAACTGAAGCTTTCTTT; CDR3 protein: CASSFSRAETEAFF
D gene: NA; clone size: NA; J gene: TRBJ2-5; V gene: TRBV4-1; CDR3 DNA: TGCGCCAGCAGCCGCCTAGATGGTTGGGGAGAGACCCAGTACTTC; CDR3 protein: CASSRLDGWGETQYF
D gene: NA; clone size: few; J gene: TRBJ2-2; V gene: TRBV6-6; CDR3 DNA: TGTGCCAGCAGTTCAGGGGATACGACCGGGGAGCTGTTTTTT; CDR3 protein: CASSSGDTTGELFF
D gene: TRBD1; clone size: few; J gene: TRBJ2-7; V gene: TRBV7-6; CDR3 DNA: TGTGCCAGCAGCGGGACAGGGGGCGGCGAGCAGTACTTC; CDR3 protein: CASSGTGGGEQYF
D gene: NA; clone size: NA; J gene: TRBJ1-6; V gene: TRBV13; CDR3 DNA: TGTGCCAGCAGCTCCTCTCCGAATTCACCCCTCCACTTT; CDR3 protein: CASSSSPNSPLHF